This TCR beta chain was sequenced during a study of PD-1 blockade in classical Hodgkin lymphoma. Each patient's relapse followed autologous stem cell transplantation, and brentuximab vedotin exposure varied. The germline V and J ends were trimmed by 4 bases and 4 bases, with 14 bases remaining between them. The CDR3 consists of 15 residues. Germline V gene sequence: CDR1 LGHNA, CDR2 YNFKEQ. Repertoires were generated with immunoSEQ multiplex PCR, while TCRdb's copy carries only in-frame clones and drops some. The sample lists about 25,000 clones, over 60% occurring once. This chain joins TRBV4-2 and TRBJ1-3; D unresolved. The sample here was peripheral blood mononuclear cells (PBMCs), taken before the second cycle of nivolumab. The receptor was isolated from a human donor with classical Hodgkin lymphoma. This chain's CDR3 is CASSPTGRWGNTIYF. DNA of the CDR3: TGTGCCAGCAGCCCGACTGGTAGATGGGGAAACACCATATATTTT.